These 9 T cell receptor beta chains came from one sample sequenced in a study of TIL therapy for anti-PD-1-resistant metastatic lung cancer. The immunoSEQ assay was v3. Sequencing was performed with immunoSEQ multiplex PCR; in TCRdb, only in-frame clones are kept and a portion is missing. The sample gives about 21,000 clones, about four fifths of which show up once; nearly 7.5% is in the top ten. Specified time point: pre-treatment sample, taken before nivolumab and TIL therapy. The sample was blood, taken at baseline. The source is a person aged 25-85 years with non-small cell lung cancer.

The genes are TRBV18 and TRBJ2-5; TRBD1 aligns across 9 bases. This CDR3 has 15 residues. Germline V lookup: CDR1 KGHSH, CDR2 LQKENI. Unmatched junction bases numbered 7, after V lost 5 bases and J lost 3 bases. Written as DNA, the CDR3 is TGTGCCAGCTCAAAGGGGACAGGGTATGAAGAGACCCAGTACTTC. Its protein is CASSKGTGYEETQYF.

This chain joins TRBV5-1 and TRBJ2-5; TRBD2 agrees at 13 bases. CDR3 size: 15 residues. CDR1 is SGHRS and CDR2 is YFSETQ in the germline V gene. Unmatched junction bases numbered 5, after V lost 0 bases and J lost 9 bases. CDR3 loop: CASSLGTSGGEAQYF. The CDR3 DNA reads TGCGCCAGCAGCTTGGGCACTAGCGGGGGGGAGGCCCAGTACTTC.

The chain recombines TRBV27 with TRBJ2-7; D is unclear. The V gene's germline CDR1 is MNHEY and CDR2 SMNVEV (reference sequence). Between the trimmed V and J ends, which lost 4 bases and 0 bases, there was a span of 13 bases. This CDR3 has 15 amino acids. The DNA of the CDR3 is TGTGCCAGCAGTTCTTGGACGGCTAGCTCCTACGAGCAGTACTTC. Encoded protein: CASSSWTASSYEQYF.

J is TRBJ1-1 and V is TRBV19, with D possibly TRBD1 on 5 matching bases. Germline-derived CDR1 and CDR2 are LNHDA and SQIVND (reference sequence). This CDR3 is 15 amino acids long. V was shortened by 4 bases and J by 5 bases, with 17 bases between the two germline ends. The CDR3 here is CASSTSLTVPTEAFF. As DNA, the CDR3 is TGTGCCAGTAGTACCTCCCTGACAGTTCCTACTGAAGCTTTCTTT.

The V and J genes are TRBV19 and TRBJ1-5, with D tentatively TRBD1 (5 bases). The V gene lost 5 bases and the J gene lost 6 bases, with 11 bases spanning the gap. This CDR3 has 13 amino acids. From germline, CDR1 is LNHDA and CDR2 SQIVND (reference sequence). CDR3 in amino acids: CASSPRGAQPQHF. The CDR3 bases are TGTGCCAGTAGTCCACGGGGCGCTCAGCCCCAGCATTTT.

The V and J genes are TRBV29-1 and TRBJ2-5; D ambiguous. This CDR3 comprises 12 residues. In germline, CDR1 is SQVTM, CDR2 ANQGSEA. V lost 7 bases, J lost 2 bases, and 11 bases lay in between. The DNA for the CDR3 is TGCAGCGCCGGTACTCGGCAAGAGACCCAGTACTTC. Its translation: CSAGTRQETQYF.

The chain is built from TRBV6-5 and TRBJ1-3, with a tentative D call TRBD1 (6 bases). Germline CDR1 MNHEY, CDR2 SVGAGI. The V and J ends lost 6 bases and 2 bases respectively, with 14 bases between them. The CDR3 extends over 15 amino acids. CDR3 sequence reads: CASRIRGSPGNTIYF. The DNA for the CDR3 is TGTGCCAGCAGGATCAGGGGTTCTCCTGGAAACACCATATATTTT.

The rearrangement links TRBV11-1 to TRBJ2-3, with unresolved D. This CDR3 spans 13 amino acids. Germline V CDR1 and CDR2: SGHAT, FQDESV (reference sequence). Trimming left V 5 bases short and J 2 bases short, with 8 bases between. The CDR3 coding sequence is TGTGCCAGCAGCACCGGGTTCACAGATACGCAGTATTTT. Protein: CASSTGFTDTQYF.

The chain recombines TRBV16 with TRBJ1-5, with unresolved D. With 0 bases removed from V and 1 base from J, the gap between germline ends came to 4 bases. Germline CDR1 and CDR2: KGHSY and FQNENV. The CDR3 is made up of 14 amino acids. DNA for the CDR3: TGTGCCAGCAGCCAATCGTGGAGCAATCAGCCCCAGCATTTT. Translated: CASSQSWSNQPQHF.